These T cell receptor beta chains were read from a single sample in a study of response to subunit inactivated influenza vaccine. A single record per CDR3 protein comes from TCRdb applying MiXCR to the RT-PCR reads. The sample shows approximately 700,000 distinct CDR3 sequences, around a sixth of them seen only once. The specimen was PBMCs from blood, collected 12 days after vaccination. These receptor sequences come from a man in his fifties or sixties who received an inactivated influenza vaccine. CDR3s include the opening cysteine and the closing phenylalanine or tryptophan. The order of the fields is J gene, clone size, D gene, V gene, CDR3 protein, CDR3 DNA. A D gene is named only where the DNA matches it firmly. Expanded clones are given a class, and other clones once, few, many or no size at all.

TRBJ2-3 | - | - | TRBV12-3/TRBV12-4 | CASSPATSTDTQYF | TGTGCCAGCAGCCCCGCGACTAGCACAGATACGCAGTATTTT
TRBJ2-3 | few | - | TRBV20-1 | CSAGLDTQYF | TGCAGTGCAGGACTAGATACGCAGTATTTT
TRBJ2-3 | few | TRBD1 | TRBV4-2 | CASMSGTGGADTQYF | TGTGCCAGCATGTCAGGGACAGGGGGCGCAGATACGCAGTATTTT
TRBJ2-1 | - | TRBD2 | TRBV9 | CASRPSGKDEQFF | TGTGCCAGCAGACCAAGCGGGAAGGATGAGCAGTTCTTC
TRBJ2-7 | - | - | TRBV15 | CATSRDGISRDSSEQYF | TGTGCCACCAGCAGAGATGGAATTTCGCGGGATAGCTCCGAGCAGTACTTC
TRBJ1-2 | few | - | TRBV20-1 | CSATHPSIYGYTF | TGCAGTGCCACCCATCCTTCTATCTATGGCTACACCTTC
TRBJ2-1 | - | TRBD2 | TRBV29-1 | CSVEGTSGRVVLHEQFF | TGCAGCGTTGAGGGGACTAGCGGGAGGGTGGTTCTCCATGAGCAGTTCTTC
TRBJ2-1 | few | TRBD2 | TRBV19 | CASTRTSGDYNEQFF | TGTGCCAGTACCAGGACTAGCGGAGACTACAATGAGCAGTTCTTC
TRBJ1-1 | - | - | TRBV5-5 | CASSPQSGGTEAFF | TGTGCCAGCAGCCCTCAGTCGGGGGGCACTGAAGCTTTCTTT
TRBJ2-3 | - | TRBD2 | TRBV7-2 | CASSWSSGGPDTQYF | TGTGCCAGCAGCTGGTCTAGCGGGGGGCCGGATACGCAGTATTTT
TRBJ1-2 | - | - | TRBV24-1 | CATSAQRNYGYTF | TGTGCCACCAGTGCGCAGAGGAACTATGGCTACACCTTC
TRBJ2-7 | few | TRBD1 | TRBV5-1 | CASSSDRDYEQYF | TGCGCCAGCAGTTCGGACAGGGATTACGAGCAGTACTTC
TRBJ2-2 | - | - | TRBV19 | CASTKDRWAGELFF | TGTGCCAGTACTAAGGACCGTTGGGCCGGGGAGCTGTTTTTT
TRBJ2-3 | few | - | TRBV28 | CASSFITASHSDTQYF | TGTGCCAGCAGTTTTATAACAGCGTCCCATTCAGATACGCAGTATTTT
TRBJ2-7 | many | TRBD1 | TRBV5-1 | CASSLPTGATYEQYF | TGCGCCAGCAGCCTCCCGACAGGGGCAACCTACGAGCAGTACTTC
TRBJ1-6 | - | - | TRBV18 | CASSPEGITPLHF | TGTGCCAGCTCACCCGAAGGGATTACACCCCTCCACTTT
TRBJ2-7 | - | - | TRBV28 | CASRLGLGRNEQYF | TGTGCCAGCAGATTAGGGCTGGGGCGAAATGAGCAGTACTTC
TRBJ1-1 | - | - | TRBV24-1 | CATSDVDTEAFF | TGTGCCACCAGTGATGTAGACACTGAAGCTTTCTTT
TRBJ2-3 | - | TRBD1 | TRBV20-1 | CSATSLRQGADTQYF | TGCAGTGCAACCTCGCTCCGACAGGGGGCAGATACGCAGTATTTT
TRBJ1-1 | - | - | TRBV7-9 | CASTSAMTDLNTEAFF | TGTGCCAGCACTTCCGCGATGACAGATTTAAACACTGAAGCTTTCTTT
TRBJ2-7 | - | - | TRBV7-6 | CASSFGGDNEQYF | TGTGCCAGCAGCTTTGGTGGGGACAACGAGCAGTACTTC
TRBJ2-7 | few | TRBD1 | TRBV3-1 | CASTPAQGAIYEQYF | TGTGCCAGCACTCCCGCACAGGGGGCAATCTACGAGCAGTACTTC